These T cell receptor beta chains were read from a single sample in a study of OX40 agonist ivuxolimab in advanced cancers. TCRdb keeps only in-frame clones here, not all; method: immunoSEQ multiplex PCR. The data hold about 100,000 clones, with 84% observed a single time. The source was CD4+ or CD8+ T cells sorted from blood, collected in a trial of the OX40 agonist ivuxolimab. The source is an adult with an advanced solid tumor such as melanoma, head and neck, liver or kidney cancer. The CDR3 runs from the conserved cysteine through the conserved F or W. The D gene is left open where the match is weak. A row's size may be missing; if present it is once, few, many or a size class.

DNA,CDR3,D,size,J,V
TGTGCCATCAGGAAACAGGAGACAACCTATGGCTACACCTTC,CAIRKQETTYGYTF,.,once,TRBJ1-2,TRBV10-3
TGCGCCAGCAGCCAAAAACGGGGTACAGATACGCAGTATTTT,CASSQKRGTDTQYF,.,.,TRBJ2-3,TRBV4-3
TGTGCCAGTAGCCTAGCGGGAGGGCCGGGGGAGACCCAGTACTTC,CASSLAGGPGETQYF,TRBD2,.,TRBJ2-5,TRBV19
TGTGCCAGCAGTGAACGGGGAGCTTACAATGAGCAGTTCTTC,CASSERGAYNEQFF,.,.,TRBJ2-1,TRBV6-1
TGTGCCAGCAGTGAAGAAGGCACAGGGAACACTGAAGCTTTCTTT,CASSEEGTGNTEAFF,.,.,TRBJ1-1,TRBV6-1
TGTGCCAGCAGTTCGGGACTAAGCCACGAGCAGTACTTC,CASSSGLSHEQYF,TRBD2,.,TRBJ2-7,TRBV27
TGTGCCAGCAGCTTAGGAAATGCCGCCGAGCAGTACTTC,CASSLGNAAEQYF,.,.,TRBJ2-7,TRBV7-6
TGCGCCAGCAGCTTCAAGGAAAGGGGGGGCTACACCTTC,CASSFKERGGYTF,.,.,TRBJ1-2,TRBV5-1
TGTGCCAGCAGCTTTACAGGGGAAAGGGGCGAAAAACTGTTTTTT,CASSFTGERGEKLFF,TRBD1,.,TRBJ1-4,TRBV11-2
TGCGCCAGCAGCCAAGAAGGGGGGGCTAGATGGGAGCAGTACTTC,CASSQEGGARWEQYF,.,.,TRBJ2-7,TRBV4-1
TGTGCCAGCAGCGTCGACAGGGCGCAAACTGAAGCTTTCTTT,CASSVDRAQTEAFF,TRBD1,few,TRBJ1-1,TRBV9
TGTGCCAGCAGAGCTCTAGCGGTCTCAGATACGCAGTATTTT,CASRALAVSDTQYF,TRBD2,.,TRBJ2-3,TRBV7-2
TGTGCCAGCACCCCCCGGGGGGGGGCTGAAGCTTTCTTT,CASTPRGGAEAFF,.,.,TRBJ1-1,TRBV6-5
TGTGCCAGCAGCCAAGGGGCCGAGCAGTACTTC,CASSQGAEQYF,.,.,TRBJ2-7,TRBV4-2
TGTGCCAGCTCACCCGAGACAGGGTGGAACACTGAAGCTTTCTTT,CASSPETGWNTEAFF,TRBD1,.,TRBJ1-1,TRBV18
TGCGCCAGCAGCTTAATAGGGGGCGTCGGTACGACCGGGGAGCTGTTTTTT,CASSLIGGVGTTGELFF,TRBD1,.,TRBJ2-2,TRBV5-1
TGTGCCAGCAGTCGGACTAGCGGGATCGAGCAGTACTTC,CASSRTSGIEQYF,TRBD2,.,TRBJ2-7,TRBV27
TGCGCCAGCAGGGGGGCCGCTAGCGGGGCCTACGAGCAGTACTTC,CASRGAASGAYEQYF,TRBD2,.,TRBJ2-7,TRBV5-1
TGCGCCAGCAGCTTGTACGGCCCCGGGGATACGCAGTATTTT,CASSLYGPGDTQYF,.,.,TRBJ2-3,TRBV5-1
TGTGCCAGCAGCTGGCGGGGAGACTACAATGAGCAGTTCTTC,CASSWRGDYNEQFF,.,.,TRBJ2-1,TRBV5-6
TGTGCCAGCATCGACCTAAACTATGGCTACACCTTC,CASIDLNYGYTF,.,.,TRBJ1-2,TRBV6-6
TGTGCCAGCTCACCAGACTCCTACGAGCAGTACTTC,CASSPDSYEQYF,.,once,TRBJ2-7,TRBV18
TGTGCCAGCAGCTTGAGGCGGACCCAAGAGACCCAGTACTTC,CASSLRRTQETQYF,.,.,TRBJ2-5,TRBV7-8
TGTGCCAGCAGCCCCATGACAGGGGGCGCTTCCTACGAGCAGTACTTC,CASSPMTGGASYEQYF,TRBD1,.,TRBJ2-7,TRBV4-2
TGTGCCAGCAGTAATCAACAGGGTACGGGAAACACCATATATTTT,CASSNQQGTGNTIYF,.,.,TRBJ1-3,TRBV7-8
TGCGCCAGCAGCCTCAGTGGGGGCGTCAATCAGCCCCAGCATTTT,CASSLSGGVNQPQHF,.,.,TRBJ1-5,TRBV4-1
TGTGCCAGCAGCCTCCAAATGGGGGTAGCCAAAAACATTCAGTACTTC,CASSLQMGVAKNIQYF,.,.,TRBJ2-4,TRBV5-4
TGTGCCAGTAGTAAGGACAAGGCTGGGGAGCAGTACTTC,CASSKDKAGEQYF,.,.,TRBJ2-7,TRBV19
TGCGCCAGCAGTGCTGACAGGGCAGGAGAAAAACTGTTTTTT,CASSADRAGEKLFF,TRBD1,.,TRBJ1-4,TRBV10-2
TGTGCCAGCTCACGACAGGGAAACACAGATACGCAGTATTTT,CASSRQGNTDTQYF,TRBD1,.,TRBJ2-3,TRBV18
TGTGCCAGCAGCTTATCAGTTTTCACCGGGGAGCTGTTTTTT,CASSLSVFTGELFF,.,.,TRBJ2-2,TRBV7-8